Each of the 12 T cell receptor beta chains below was sequenced from the same sample in a study of T cells in Graves' hyperthyroidism and ophthalmopathy. TCR beta CDR3 regions were amplified from RNA transcripts. Carried out on the TCR CDR3, a first-round RT-PCR used the HTBI primer set. TCRdb itself ran the multiplex PCR reads through MiXCR, one entry per CDR3 protein. The table includes roughly 350,000 distinct CDR3 sequences, roughly 13% detected once. Source material: blood. These receptors came from a woman aged 40 to 50 with Graves' ophthalmopathy.

This clonotype was detected many times. This chain links TRBV6-2 or TRBV6-3 with TRBJ2-7; 8 bases line up with TRBD2. Germline V gene lookup returns CDR1 MNHEY and CDR2 SVGEGT. The CDR3 is made up of 15 amino acids. Trimming cost V 0 bases and J 5 bases; bases outside gene matches: 6. CDR3 protein: CASSYSFGGADEQYF. The CDR3 DNA reads TGTGCCAGCAGTTACTCGTTCGGGGGGGCCGACGAGCAGTACTTC.

This clonotype was seen many times. The chain has TRBV2 and TRBJ2-3; TRBD1 is a possible D gene (5 bases). The CDR3 runs 18 residues. V was trimmed by 6 bases and J by 1 base, leaving 23 bases between them. Germline V gene sequence: CDR1 SNHLY, CDR2 FYNNEI. The CDR3 here is CASRLFIGEGARTDTQYF. CDR3 nucleotides: TGTGCCAGCAGACTCTTTATTGGGGAAGGGGCTCGCACAGATACGCAGTATTTT.

This clonotype was found many times. The chain links TRBV6-1 to TRBJ1-2, with D possibly being TRBD1 (5 bases). The CDR3 loop spans 16 amino acids. V was cut by 6 bases and J by 0 bases, with 17 bases left in between. CDR1 is MNHNS and CDR2 is SASEGT in the germline V gene. The CDR3 loop is CASRSRRQLANYGYTF. In DNA form, the CDR3 reads TGTGCCAGCAGATCCAGGCGACAGCTTGCTAACTATGGCTACACCTTC.

This clonotype was detected a few times. V is TRBV4-2 and J is TRBJ2-5; no definite D call. CDR1 is LGHNA, CDR2 YNFKEQ, per germline. CDR3 size: 14 residues. Trimming took off 1 base at V and 4 bases at J, with 10 bases between the two ends. For the CDR3, the DNA is TGTGCCAGCAGCCAAGGGGCGAAGAGAGAGACCCAGTACTTC. Translation: CASSQGAKRETQYF.

This clonotype was counted only a few times. The CDR3: CASSLRGTSGTTTDTQYF. CDR3 sequence (DNA): TGCGCCAGCAGCTTGCGCGGGACTAGCGGAACTACCACAGATACGCAGTATTTT. The chain uses TRBV5-1 and TRBJ2-3, with TRBD2 matching over 11 bases. Germline V gene sequence: CDR1 SGHRS, CDR2 YFSETQ. Trimming took 1 base from V and 2 from J; bases not matched to a gene: 9. This CDR3 is 18 amino acids long.

The chain links TRBV6-1 to TRBJ1-2; D is ambiguous. The germline V gene has CDR1 MNHNS and CDR2 SASEGT. This CDR3 has 13 amino acids. The V end lost 6 bases, the J end lost 6 bases, and 14 bases lay between the germline ends. The CDR3 is CASRSGPRNGYTF. The DNA of the CDR3 is TGTGCCAGCAGGTCCGGGCCTAGGAATGGCTACACCTTC.

In its sample, this clonotype was seen a few times. The chain couples TRBV28 to TRBJ2-2, with 8 bases fitting TRBD1. The length of the CDR3 is 14 residues. Germline lookup yields CDR1 MDHEN and CDR2 SYDVKM. V was clipped by 7 bases and J by 3 bases; unmatched bases: 4. The DNA of the CDR3 is TGTGCCAGCACAGGGGGCGCGTACACCGGGGAGCTGTTTTTT. Translating it yields CASTGGAYTGELFF.

This clonotype was seen many times. The V gene is TRBV6-1, the J gene TRBJ1-4; D not certain. Germline loops: CDR1 MNHNS, CDR2 SASEGT. With 8 bases removed from V and 8 bases from J, the gap between germline ends came to 9 bases. CDR3 length equals 11 residues. Written as DNA, the CDR3 is TGTGCCAGCCTTCTTTGGGAAAAACTGTTTTTT. Translation gives CASLLWEKLFF.

This clonotype was counted at least ten times. The chain recombines TRBV12-3 or TRBV12-4 with TRBJ1-2, with 9 bases matching TRBD1. V was pared by 2 bases and J by 7 bases, with 8 bases of the junction left unmatched. The CDR3 runs to 15 residues. CDR3 residues: CASSLFGTGWAGYTF. CDR3 bases: TGTGCCAGCAGTTTATTTGGGACAGGGTGGGCTGGCTACACCTTC.

The V gene is TRBV27, the J gene TRBJ1-4; no definite D call. In germline, CDR1 is MNHEY, CDR2 SMNVEV (reference sequence). The CDR3 has 14 amino acids. Trimming pared 2 bases from V and 4 bases from J, leaving 8 bases between. CDR3 nucleotide sequence: TGTGCCAGCAGTTTAAAGGGTTATAATGAAAAACTGTTTTTT. This translates into CASSLKGYNEKLFF.

This clonotype showed up many times. The V and J genes are TRBV11-2 and TRBJ1-1; no reliable D call. CDR1 is SGHAT, CDR2 FQNNGV, per germline. V lost 2 bases and J lost 2, with 15 bases in between. This CDR3 is 16 amino acids long. CDR3 protein: CASSLFVATPNTEAFF. CDR3 DNA: TGTGCCAGCAGCTTATTCGTCGCGACACCCAACACTGAAGCTTTCTTT. The whole variable domain, filled in from reference TRBV11-2 and TRBJ1-1, reads EAGVAQSPRYKIIEKRQSVAFWCNPISGHATLYWYQQILGQGPKLLIQFQNNGVVDDSQLPKDRFSAERLKGVDSTLKIQPAKLEDSAVYLCASSLFVATPNTEAFFGQGTRLTVV.

This clonotype was counted ten times or more. V gene TRBV7-6 combines with J gene TRBJ2-3, with D perhaps TRBD2 (6 bases). The V gene lost 5 bases and the J gene lost 7 bases, with 22 bases spanning the gap. The germline gives CDR1 SGHVS, CDR2 FNYEAQ. The CDR3 is 16 residues long. CDR3 nucleotide sequence: TGTGCCAGCAGCGTAAACAGTGGGAGGAGGCAGTATACGCAGTATTTT. Translated, it gives CASSVNSGRRQYTQYF.